These T cell receptor beta chains were read from a single sample in a study of early T cells in non-severe SARS-CoV-2 infection. One entry per CDR3 protein results from TCRdb running MiXCR on the 5' RACE reads. The repertoire includes 70,000 to 75,000 distinct CDR3 sequences, 9% to 15% of them detected once, and about 3.9% sits in the top ten. Sequencing used whole blood. These receptors originate from an adult who was a healthcare worker with PCR-confirmed SARS-CoV-2 infection or an uninfected control (not recorded which). Both conserved end residues are part of each CDR3. The order of the fields is V gene, clone size, D gene, J gene, CDR3 length, CDR3 DNA, CDR3 protein. D genes are given only for firm matches. Expanded clones get a size class; other rows say once, few or many, or leave the size out.

>TRBV28|NA|NA|TRBJ1-5|14
TGTGCCAGCAGTTGGACAGTGGGCAATCAGCCCCAGCATTTT
CASSWTVGNQPQHF
>TRBV28|NA|TRBD2|TRBJ2-1|12
TGTGCCAGCAGTTTATGGTCAGCGGGATCGTTCTTC
CASSLWSAGSFF
>TRBV28|many|NA|TRBJ1-3|13
TGTGCCAGCCTGGGGACGTCTGAAAACACCATATATTTT
CASLGTSENTIYF
>TRBV29-1|few|TRBD1|TRBJ2-3|15
TGCAGCGTTGAAGATCAAGGGGGCGGCACAGATACGCAGTATTTT
CSVEDQGGGTDTQYF
>TRBV23-1|many|NA|TRBJ2-7|16
TGCGCCAGCAGTCTCCAGGCCCGGGGGCTCTCGGGAGAGCAGTACTTC
CASSLQARGLSGEQYF
>TRBV18|few|TRBD2|TRBJ2-3|16
TGTGCCAGCTCACCCCTACTAGCGGGAGGCACAGATACGCAGTATTTT
CASSPLLAGGTDTQYF
>TRBV9|many|NA|TRBJ2-1|15
TGTGCCAGCAGCTCGGACGGCAGCTCCTACAATGAGCAGTTCTTC
CASSSDGSSYNEQFF
>TRBV11-3|few|NA|TRBJ2-2|13
TGTGCCAGCAGCTTAGACAGGGCTGGGGAGCTGGTTTTT
CASSLDRAGELVF
>TRBV13|few|TRBD2|TRBJ2-5|17
TGTGCCTGCAGCTTAGAGGGACTAGCGGGAGGTATGGAGACCCAGTACTTC
CACSLEGLAGGMETQYF
>TRBV7-2|NA|TRBD1|TRBJ2-7|13
TGTGCCAGCAGCTCTGGGACAGGGTACGAGCAGTACTTC
CASSSGTGYEQYF
>TRBV7-9|NA|NA|TRBJ1-1|14
TGTGCCAGCACCCTAATGGGGGGGAGTACTGAAGCTTTCTTC
CASTLMGGSTEAFF
>TRBV27|many|TRBD1|TRBJ2-6|19
TGTGCCAGCGGCGGTCCGGAGGGGACAGGGACGGCTGGGGCCAACGTCCTGACTTTC
CASGGPEGTGTAGANVLTF
>TRBV27|NA|NA|TRBJ2-7|15
TGTACCAGCAGTCCGGAGGCGGGGAGCTCCTACGAGCAGTACTTC
CTSSPEAGSSYEQYF
>TRBV25-1|NA|NA|TRBJ2-1|16
TGTGCCAGCAGTGAAAAGGTCTTCGCATCCTACAATGAGCAGTTCTTC
CASSEKVFASYNEQFF
>TRBV6-5|few|TRBD1|TRBJ2-1|14
TGTGCCAGCACCCTACGGCAGGGGGCAGGTGGGCAGTTCTTC
CASTLRQGAGGQFF
>TRBV10-2|few|TRBD1|TRBJ2-7|14
TGCGCCAGCAGTGAGGGACAGGGATACTACGAGCAGTACTTC
CASSEGQGYYEQYF
>TRBV2|NA|TRBD1|TRBJ2-5|14
TGTGCCAGCAGTGTTCTGACAGGGCAAGAGACCCAGTACTTC
CASSVLTGQETQYF
>TRBV28|NA|NA|TRBJ1-2|12
TGTGCCAGCAGTTTGGTCGTTGGAGGCTACACCTTC
CASSLVVGGYTF